The rows below give T cell receptor beta chains drawn from one sample of a study of blood T cells in healthy people across ages. TCRdb reanalysed the 5' RACE reads using MiXCR and keeps one entry per CDR3 protein. In the table there are some 1.1 million distinct CDR3 sequences, 30% to 40% of which are singletons. Sequenced sample: blood. These receptors were obtained from a man aged 18 to 29 in good health. Both conserved end residues are part of each CDR3. Expanded clones get a size class; other rows say once, few or many, or leave the size out.

>TRBJ2-1|few|TRBV2
CASSGTGQNEQFF
>.|.|TRBV7-9
CASSLRPREGVYEQYF
>TRBJ1-5|.|TRBV20-1
CSAIGDSQPQHF
>TRBJ2-1|.|TRBV27
CATTGGTPYNEQFF
>TRBJ2-1|few|TRBV10-3
CAISGLGRYNEQFF
>TRBJ2-1|many|TRBV29-1
CSVEDRSEYNEQFF
>TRBJ2-3|.|TRBV6-2/TRBV6-3
CASSYYVADTQYF
>TRBJ2-1|.|TRBV7-2
CASSFRLAANEQFF
>TRBJ1-1|.|TRBV27
CASRPWQSTEAFF
>TRBJ2-3|.|TRBV7-3
CASSPDTIMDTQYF
>TRBJ1-1|few|TRBV6-2/TRBV6-3
CASSYVRMGGEAFF
>TRBJ1-1|.|TRBV12-3/TRBV12-4
CASSSPYSSGEAFF
>TRBJ2-7|.|TRBV7-2
CASSPRREVSYEQYF
>TRBJ2-3|few|TRBV7-3
CASSPGLAFTDTQYF
>TRBJ2-1|.|TRBV29-1
CSVERVYEQFF
>TRBJ2-2|.|TRBV24-1
CATSDFKGEDTGELFF
>TRBJ1-1|.|TRBV20-1
CSALQGSEAFF
>TRBJ1-1|.|TRBV7-9
CAGSFSRAQGGTEAFF
>TRBJ2-5|few|TRBV6-5
CASSLWTGEDRKEYF
>TRBJ1-1|.|TRBV29-1
CSDRVGRQTEAFF
>TRBJ1-1|.|TRBV29-1
CSVEGVTGEAFF
>TRBJ2-1|many|TRBV6-5
CASSISGTRRGEQFF
>TRBJ2-2|few|TRBV28
CASSLVPGPPGELFF
>TRBJ2-3|.|TRBV4-3
CASSQDRGTGADTQYF
>TRBJ1-1|.|TRBV7-2
CASSTERGRTEAFF
>TRBJ2-3|few|TRBV12-3/TRBV12-4
CASRASDRGYSDTQYF
>TRBJ1-2|.|TRBV18
CASVGTGEHTNYGHTF
>TRBJ2-1|.|TRBV6-1
CASSESRGGQYNEQFF
>.|few|TRBV9
CASSPTGEYEQYF
>TRBJ2-1|.|TRBV4-3
CASSQDRGSYTEQFF
>TRBJ2-1|once|TRBV20-1
CSARTFSGGDNEQFF
>TRBJ1-2|few|TRBV7-9
CASRLRDSSPLGYGYTF
>TRBJ2-5|few|TRBV2
CASRTRTNQETQYF
>TRBJ2-7|few|TRBV6-5
CASSFQGAAEQYF
>TRBJ2-5|once|TRBV25-1
CASSESTGSKKGTQYF
>TRBJ1-2|.|TRBV27
CASSSSTNYGYTF
>TRBJ2-7|.|TRBV7-9
CASSPRAGAEQYF
>TRBJ2-4|.|TRBV4-3
CASSPSDGLEGKNIQYF
>.|.|TRBV6-5
CASSYSIPAGGYNEQYF
>TRBJ1-2|.|TRBV20-1
CSARVPSQRGYTF
>TRBJ2-1|.|TRBV10-3
CAISDPTSGVNEQFF
>TRBJ2-5|few|TRBV14
CATKSPTGAVRETQYF
>TRBJ2-3|few|TRBV27
CASSFSARDTQYF
>TRBJ1-1|.|TRBV27
CASSLSRTGGEAFF
>TRBJ2-7|.|TRBV10-3
CAISERGGNEQYF
>TRBJ1-2|.|TRBV7-2
CASSLMGFNYGYTF
>TRBJ2-7|.|TRBV2
CASMQDRLDEQYF
>TRBJ1-2|few|TRBV6-5
CASSLGGRAIYGYTF